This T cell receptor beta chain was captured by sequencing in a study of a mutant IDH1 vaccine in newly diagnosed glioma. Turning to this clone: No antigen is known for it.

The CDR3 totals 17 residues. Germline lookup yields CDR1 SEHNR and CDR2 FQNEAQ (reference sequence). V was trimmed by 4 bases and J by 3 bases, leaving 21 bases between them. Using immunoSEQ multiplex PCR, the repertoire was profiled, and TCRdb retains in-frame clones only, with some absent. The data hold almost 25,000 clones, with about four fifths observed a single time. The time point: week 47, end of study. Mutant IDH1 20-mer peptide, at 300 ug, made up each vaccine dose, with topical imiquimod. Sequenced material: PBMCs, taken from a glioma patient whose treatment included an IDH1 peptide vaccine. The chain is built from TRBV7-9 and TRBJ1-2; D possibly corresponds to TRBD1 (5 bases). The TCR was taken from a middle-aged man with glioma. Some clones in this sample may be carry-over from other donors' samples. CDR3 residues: CASSSSGVGEVYYGYTF. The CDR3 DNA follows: TGTGCCAGCAGCTCTAGCGGTGTAGGGGAGGTCTACTATGGCTACACCTTC.